Presented here are 25 T cell receptor beta chains from one specimen sequenced in a study of cytomegalovirus exposure and HLA in healthy donors. Researchers ran the PCR with 60 Vbeta and 13 Jbeta primers. Sequencing used immunoSEQ multiplex PCR; TCRdb keeps in-frame clones, though not all of them. The sample has over 150,000 clones. The sequencing input was PBMCs. The receptors were gathered from a boy younger than 18 in good health and CMV-seronegative.

CDR3 in amino acids: CASSVFGGSNEKLFF. Here the CDR3 DNA reads TGTGCCAGCAGCGTATTTGGCGGAAGTAATGAAAAACTGTTTTTT. The J gene is TRBJ1-4, the V gene TRBV9; D not resolved. The V gene lost 1 base and the J gene lost 4 bases, with 11 bases spanning the gap. The length of the CDR3 is 15 residues. From germline, CDR1 is SGDLS and CDR2 YYNGEE.

This chain connects TRBV6-5 to TRBJ2-7, with 10 bases identical to TRBD1. The CDR3 covers 13 residues. With 6 bases clipped from V and 3 bases from J, the junction kept 2 bases outside the gene matches. Germline lookup yields CDR1 MNHEY and CDR2 SVGAGI. Here the CDR3 DNA reads TGTGCCAGCAGGAGGACAGGGGGCTACGAGCAGTACTTC. This gives the protein CASRRTGGYEQYF.

On this clone itself: Mismatch with germline at one junction end may stem from a read error. The identical CDR3 is also encoded by other nucleotide sequences in the sample. The gene calls are TRBV2 and TRBJ2-5; TRBD2 matches at 9 bases. The CDR3 sequence is 16 residues long. Germline V lookup: CDR1 SNHLY, CDR2 FYNNEI. CDR3 sequence: CASRGVAGALQETQYF. The CDR3 coding sequence is TGTGCTAGCAGGGGGGTAGCGGGGGCCTTGCAAGAGACCCAGTACTTC.

The chain combines TRBV28 with TRBJ1-2; D gene ambiguous. CDR1 and CDR2 (germline): MDHEN, SYDVKM. V lost 1 base and J lost 5, with 8 bases in between. CDR3 length: 13 residues. The CDR3 region is CASSLFGEYGYTF. The CDR3 bases are TGTGCCAGCAGTTTATTCGGGGAGTATGGCTACACCTTC.

The rearrangement links TRBV7-9 to TRBJ2-2; D uncertain. CDR3 length: 13 residues. The V gene lost 2 bases and the J gene lost 8 bases, with 9 bases spanning the gap. Germline CDR1 is SEHNR and CDR2 is FQNEAQ (reference sequence). The CDR3 nucleotides are TGTGCCAGCAGCTTACCATTACAGGGGGAGCTGTTTTTT. It codes for CASSLPLQGELFF. The full variable domain, rest sourced from reference TRBV7-9 and TRBJ2-2, is DTGVSQNPRHKITKRGQNVTFRCDPISEHNRLYWYRQTLGQGPEFLTYFQNEAQLEKSRLLSDRFSAERPKGSFSTLEIQRTEQGDSAMYLCASSLPLQGELFFGEGSRLTVL.

V gene TRBV9 combines with J gene TRBJ2-3; 7 positions match TRBD2. The CDR3 totals 16 residues. The ends lost 0 bases at V and 2 bases at J; junction bases unmatched: 6. The germline V gene has CDR1 SGDLS and CDR2 YYNGEE. The CDR3 is CASSVVGTTNTDTQYF. CDR3 in DNA: TGTGCCAGCAGCGTAGTAGGGACTACAAACACAGATACGCAGTATTTT.

A word on this clone: An end of the junction does not agree with germline; a read error may underlie this. The chain joins TRBV7-7 to TRBJ2-7; 7 nucleotides line up with TRBD1. Germline V gene lookup returns CDR1 SSHAT and CDR2 FNYEAQ (reference sequence). The CDR3 contains 14 residues. CDR3 DNA: TGTGCTAGCAGCTTGGGGCAGGGGGCCTACGAGCAGTACTTC. Protein: CASSLGQGAYEQYF.

The chain carries TRBV25-1 and TRBJ2-7; a possible D gene is TRBD1 (6 bases). Germline V gene lookup returns CDR1 MGHDK and CDR2 SYGVNS. V was trimmed by 5 bases and J by 6 bases, leaving 17 bases between them. There are 14 residues in the CDR3. The DNA of the CDR3 is TGTGCCAGCAGTCTGACAGGTCGGGGTAGCGAGCAGTACTTC. It specifies CASSLTGRGSEQYF.

The chain is built from TRBV9 and TRBJ2-1, with 8 bases that match TRBD2. The CDR3 is made up of 13 amino acids. From germline, CDR1 is SGDLS and CDR2 YYNGEE. J gave up 13 bases and V 2 bases, and 8 bases lay outside the gene matches. CDR3 in amino acids: CASSVGGGLGQFF. For the CDR3, the DNA is TGTGCCAGCAGCGTGGGCGGGGGGTTAGGTCAGTTCTTC. Filled out from reference TRBV9 and TRBJ2-1, the complete variable domain reads DSGVTQTPKHLITATGQRVTLRCSPRSGDLSVYWYQQSLDQGLQFLIQYYNGEERAKGNILERFSAQQFPDLHSELNLSSLELGDSALYFCASSVGGGLGQFFGPGTRLTVL.

This chain uses TRBV30 with TRBJ2-5; D uncertain. The CDR3 consists of 11 residues. From germline, CDR1 is GTSNPN and CDR2 SVGIG (reference sequence). V shed 3 bases and J shed 5 bases, with 7 bases lying between them. In nucleotides, the CDR3 is TGTGCCTGGAGACTCGAGGAGACCCAGTACTTC. Amino acids: CAWRLEETQYF.

The chain has TRBV7-9 and TRBJ2-1; maybe TRBD2 (6 bases). The V end was cut by 4 bases, the J end by 1 base, with 17 bases between. CDR3 length: 17 residues. CDR1 SEHNR and CDR2 FQNEAQ come from the germline V gene (reference sequence). CDR3 nucleotides: TGTGCCAGCAGCTATGCCGGGCGGGGCCAATCCTACAATGAGCAGTTCTTC. This codes for CASSYAGRGQSYNEQFF. Full variable domain (remainder filled in from reference TRBV7-9 and TRBJ2-1): DTGVSQNPRHKITKRGQNVTFRCDPISEHNRLYWYRQTLGQGPEFLTYFQNEAQLEKSRLLSDRFSAERPKGSFSTLEIQRTEQGDSAMYLCASSYAGRGQSYNEQFFGPGTRLTVL.

V usage is TRBV19 and J usage is TRBJ2-3; D not resolved. The CDR3 runs to 14 residues. From germline, CDR1 is LNHDA and CDR2 SQIVND (reference sequence). Trimming took off 0 bases at V and 2 bases at J, with 6 bases between the two ends. For the CDR3, the DNA is TGTGCCAGTAGTATAGATCACTCCACAGATACGCAGTATTTT. This sequence encodes CASSIDHSTDTQYF.

CDR3 loop: CASRRKCTEGQGNTEAFF. CDR3 nucleotide sequence: TGTGCAAGTCGCCGGAAGTGTACAGAGGGACAGGGGAACACTGAAGCTTTCTTT. The V gene is TRBV12-2, the J gene TRBJ1-1; the table's D call, TRBD1, has no DNA check behind it. TRBV12-2 is recorded as a pseudogene. The CDR3 length is 18 residues.

V gene TRBV28 combines with J gene TRBJ1-2; D remains ambiguous. Trimming removed 4 bases at V and 1 base at J, with 13 bases between. CDR1 is MDHEN, CDR2 SYDVKM, per germline. The CDR3 runs 15 residues. DNA of the CDR3: TGTGCCAGCAGTTCCGGGTCCGTTCATAACTATGGCTACACCTTC. Residues: CASSSGSVHNYGYTF.

Here the CDR3 reads CASSPGGGTEAFF. DNA of the CDR3: TGTGCCAGCAGCCCGGGCGGGGGCACTGAAGCTTTCTTT. The chain combines TRBV7-8 with TRBJ1-1, with D maybe TRBD1 (5 bases). Trimming cost V 5 bases and J 4 bases, with 11 bases left between them. Germline CDR1 is SGHVS and CDR2 is FQNEAQ. The CDR3 is made up of 13 amino acids. Filled out from reference TRBV7-8 and TRBJ1-1, the complete variable domain reads GAGVSQSPRYKVAKRGQDVALRCDPISGHVSLFWYQQALGQGPEFLTYFQNEAQLDKSGLPSDRFFAERPEGSVSTLKIQRTQQEDSAVYLCASSPGGGTEAFFGQGTRLTVV.

The gene calls are TRBV7-9 and TRBJ2-6, with D perhaps matching TRBD1 (5 bases). Trimming removed 10 bases from V and 1 base from J, with 11 bases in between. Germline CDR1 is SEHNR and CDR2 is FQNEAQ (reference sequence). This CDR3 comprises 14 residues. In DNA form, the CDR3 reads TGTGCCATTGACAGATTTTCTGGGGCCAACGTCCTGACTTTC. Protein sequence: CAIDRFSGANVLTF. The full variable domain, in which reference TRBV7-9 and TRBJ2-6 provide the parts outside the CDR3, is DTGVSQNPRHKITKRGQNVTFRCDPISEHNRLYWYRQTLGQGPEFLTYFQNEAQLEKSRLLSDRFSAERPKGSFSTLEIQRTEQGDSAMYLCAIDRFSGANVLTFGAGSRLTVL.

The CDR3 reads CASKSRGINYNEQFF. The CDR3 DNA sequence: TGTGCCAGCAAATCACGGGGGATCAACTACAATGAGCAGTTCTTC. This chain connects TRBV25-1 to TRBJ2-1; D perhaps matches TRBD2 (6 bases). The CDR3 contains 15 residues. From germline, CDR1 is MGHDK and CDR2 SYGVNS. The V end lost 7 bases, the J end lost 3 bases, and 16 bases lay between the germline ends.

DNA of the CDR3: TGCGCCAGCAGCCGGGGCGGGGAGGGTAGAGATACGCAGTATTTT. It is translated as CASSRGGEGRDTQYF. This chain joins TRBV4-3 and TRBJ2-3, with TRBD2 matching 7 bases. The V segment lost 4 bases and the J segment 5 bases; nucleotides outside the gene matches: 9. CDR1 and CDR2 from the germline V gene are LGHNA and YSLEER. The CDR3 runs to 15 residues.

With regard to this clone: The sample holds other DNA sequences that translate to the same CDR3. This sequence joins TRBV6-4 and TRBJ1-6; D unresolved. V lost 3 bases and J 7 bases, leaving 10 bases between the germline ends. The CDR3 loop spans 14 amino acids. CDR1 MRHNA and CDR2 SNTAGT come from the germline V gene. This chain's CDR3 is CASSEHNTNSPLHF. Here the CDR3 DNA reads TGTGCCAGCAGTGAACACAACACCAATTCACCCCTCCACTTT.

The rearrangement joins TRBV4-1 to TRBJ2-3; TRBD2 agrees at 9 bases. J gave up 2 bases and V 1 base, and 10 bases lay outside the gene matches. Germline CDR1 and CDR2: MGHRA and YSYEKL. The CDR3 spans 18 residues. This CDR3 reads CASSQARMSGGFTDTQYF. Written as DNA, the CDR3 is TGCGCCAGCAGCCAAGCGAGGATGAGCGGGGGGTTCACAGATACGCAGTATTTT.

The chain carries TRBV14 and TRBJ2-1; D possibly corresponds to TRBD2 (7 bases). Trimming pared 5 bases from V and 2 bases from J, leaving 13 bases between. The CDR3 is 15 amino acids. Germline loops: CDR1 SGHDN, CDR2 FVKESK. The CDR3 nucleotides read TGTGCCAGCAGCTGGGGAGGGGGGACCTACAATGAGCAGTTCTTC. Translated: CASSWGGGTYNEQFF.

This chain connects TRBV11-1 to TRBJ2-7, with 7 nucleotides matching TRBD2. This CDR3 comprises 16 residues. CDR1 and CDR2 from the germline V gene are SGHAT and FQDESV (reference sequence). V shed 8 bases and J 2 bases; nucleotides not matched to a gene: 15. CDR3 loop: CASSSRPGLTPYEQYF. Here the CDR3 DNA reads TGTGCCAGCTCCTCCCGACCGGGACTAACCCCCTACGAGCAGTACTTC.

The chain employs TRBV19 and TRBJ1-1, with D hard to call. Per the germline V gene, CDR1 is LNHDA and CDR2 is SQIVND (reference sequence). There are 13 residues in the CDR3. Between the trimmed V and J ends, which lost 8 bases and 0 bases, there was a span of 10 bases. The CDR3 coding sequence is TGTGCCAGTCGTAAGGACTTGAACACTGAAGCTTTCTTT. It codes for CASRKDLNTEAFF. The full variable domain, rest sourced from reference TRBV19 and TRBJ1-1, is DGGITQSPKYLFRKEGQNVTLSCEQNLNHDAMYWYRQDPGQGLRLIYYSQIVNDFQKGDIAEGYSVSREKKESFPLTVTSAQKNPTAFYLCASRKDLNTEAFFGQGTRLTVV.

CDR3 in amino acids: CASRYSNQPQHF. DNA of the CDR3: TGTGCCAGCAGATATAGCAATCAGCCCCAGCATTTT. The J gene is TRBJ1-5, the V gene TRBV2; D is uncertain. This CDR3 contains 12 residues. Germline V gene sequence: CDR1 SNHLY, CDR2 FYNNEI. With 6 bases removed from V and 0 bases from J, the gap between germline ends came to 3 bases. Drawing the rest from reference TRBV2 and TRBJ1-5, the complete variable domain is EPEVTQTPSHQVTQMGQEVILRCVPISNHLYFYWYRQILGQKVEFLVSFYNNEISEKSEIFDDQFSVERPDGSNFTLKIRSTKLEDSAMYFCASRYSNQPQHFGDGTRLSIL.

The chain is built from TRBV19 and TRBJ1-1, with 7 positions matching TRBD1. This CDR3 spans 13 amino acids. The junction had 8 bases not matched to a gene; V was cut back by 7 bases and J by 6 bases. Germline CDR1 is LNHDA and CDR2 is SQIVND (reference sequence). CDR3 sequence: CASMIQGLAEAFF. The CDR3 region has the DNA TGTGCCAGTATGATACAGGGGTTGGCTGAAGCTTTCTTT.